This T cell receptor beta chain was retrieved from a study of T cell responses to AZD1222 COVID-19 vaccine. Across the whole study: Pooling covered second doses at about 4 or about 12 weeks.

Study-wide points: Just five or six AZD1222 recipients tested seropositive at baseline. There were mostly white British donors and more females than males, and clonal diversity was possibly underestimated. Among vaccine-associated CD4 TCRs, coverage spanned spike, with dominance at 160-218 and 743-854.

The germline gives CDR1 LNHDA, CDR2 SQIVND (reference sequence). J was trimmed by 5 bases and V by 9 bases; bases with no gene match: 8. The CDR3 length is 14 residues. Clones were read by immunoSEQ multiplex PCR, and TCRdb kept only the in-frame ones, dropping some. The table lists approximately 100,000 clones, about 93% of them singletons. This clone was observed once. As yet, its antigen is unknown. The clonotype comes from an adult in good health. Source: peripheral blood, taken on day 0 of AZD1222 vaccination. V is TRBV19 and J is TRBJ2-2, with TRBD1 identical over 8 bases. Written as DNA, the CDR3 is TGTGCCAGCCAAGGACAGGGTGGAACCGGGGAGCTGTTTTTT. Protein: CASQGQGGTGELFF. The whole variable domain, remainder taken from reference TRBV19 and TRBJ2-2, is DGGITQSPKYLFRKEGQNVTLSCEQNLNHDAMYWYRQDPGQGLRLIYYSQIVNDFQKGDIAEGYSVSREKKESFPLTVTSAQKNPTAFYLCASQGQGGTGELFFGEGSRLTVL.